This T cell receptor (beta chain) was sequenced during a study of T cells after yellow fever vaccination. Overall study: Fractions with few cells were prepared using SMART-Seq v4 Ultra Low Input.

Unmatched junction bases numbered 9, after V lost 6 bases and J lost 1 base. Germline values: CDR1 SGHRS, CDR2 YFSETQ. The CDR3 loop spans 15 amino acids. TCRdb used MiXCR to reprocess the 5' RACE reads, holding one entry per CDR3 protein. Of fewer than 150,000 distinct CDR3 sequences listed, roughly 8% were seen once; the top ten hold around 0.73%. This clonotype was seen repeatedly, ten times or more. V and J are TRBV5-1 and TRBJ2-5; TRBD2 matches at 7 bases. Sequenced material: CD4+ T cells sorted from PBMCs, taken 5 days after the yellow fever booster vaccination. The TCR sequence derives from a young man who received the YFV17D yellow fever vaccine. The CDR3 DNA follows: TGCGCCAGCAATTTGGTGGGGGGGAGCCAAGAGACCCAGTACTTC. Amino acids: CASNLVGGSQETQYF. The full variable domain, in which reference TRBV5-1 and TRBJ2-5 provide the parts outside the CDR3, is KAGVTQTPRYLIKTRGQQVTLSCSPISGHRSVSWYQQTPGQGLQFLFEYFSETQRNKGNFPGRFSGRQFSNSRSEMNVSTLELGDSALYLCASNLVGGSQETQYFGPGTRLLVL.